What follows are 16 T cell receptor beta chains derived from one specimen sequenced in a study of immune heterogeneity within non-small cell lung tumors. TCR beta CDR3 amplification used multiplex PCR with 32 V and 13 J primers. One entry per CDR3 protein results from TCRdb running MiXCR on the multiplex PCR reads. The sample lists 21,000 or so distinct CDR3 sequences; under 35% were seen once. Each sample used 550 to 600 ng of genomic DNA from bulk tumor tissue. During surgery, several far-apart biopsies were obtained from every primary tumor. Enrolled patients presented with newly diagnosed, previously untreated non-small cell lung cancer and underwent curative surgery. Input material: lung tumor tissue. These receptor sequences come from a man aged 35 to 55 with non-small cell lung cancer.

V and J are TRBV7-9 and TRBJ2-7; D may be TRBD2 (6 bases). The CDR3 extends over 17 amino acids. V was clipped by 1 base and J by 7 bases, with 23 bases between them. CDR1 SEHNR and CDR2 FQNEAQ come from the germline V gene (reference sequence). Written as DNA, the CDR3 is TGTGCCAGCAGCTTAGTTGGTTTTGGGGAGGTTGAAGGGGAGCAGTACTTC. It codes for CASSLVGFGEVEGEQYF. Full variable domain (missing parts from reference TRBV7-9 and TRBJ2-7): DTGVSQNPRHKITKRGQNVTFRCDPISEHNRLYWYRQTLGQGPEFLTYFQNEAQLEKSRLLSDRFSAERPKGSFSTLEIQRTEQGDSAMYLCASSLVGFGEVEGEQYFGPGTRLTVT.

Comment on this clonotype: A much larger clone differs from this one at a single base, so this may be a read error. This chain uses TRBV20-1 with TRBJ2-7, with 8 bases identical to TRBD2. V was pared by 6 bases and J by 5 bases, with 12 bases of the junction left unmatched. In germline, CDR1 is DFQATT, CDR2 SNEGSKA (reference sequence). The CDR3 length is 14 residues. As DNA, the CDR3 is TGCAGTGCGAGAAGCGGGAGTACGGCCGACGAGCAGTACTTC. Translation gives CSARSGSTADEQYF.

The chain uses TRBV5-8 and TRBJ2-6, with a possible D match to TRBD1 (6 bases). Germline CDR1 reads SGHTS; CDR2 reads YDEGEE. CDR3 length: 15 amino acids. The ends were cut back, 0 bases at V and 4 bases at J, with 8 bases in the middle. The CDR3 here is CASSLAGTGANVLTF. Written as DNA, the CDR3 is TGTGCCAGCAGCTTGGCTGGGACAGGGGCCAACGTCCTGACTTTC. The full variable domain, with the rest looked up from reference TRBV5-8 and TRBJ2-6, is EAGVTQSPTHLIKTRGQQATLRCSPISGHTSVYWYQQALGLGLQFLLWYDEGEERNRGNFPPRFSGRQFPNYSSELNVNALELEDSALYLCASSLAGTGANVLTFGAGSRLTVL.

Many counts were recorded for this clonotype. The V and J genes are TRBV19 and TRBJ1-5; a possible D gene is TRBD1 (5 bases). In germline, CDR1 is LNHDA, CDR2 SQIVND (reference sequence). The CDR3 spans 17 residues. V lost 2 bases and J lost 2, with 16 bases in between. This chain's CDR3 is CASSIMWRGGGNQPQHF. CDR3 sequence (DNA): TGTGCCAGTAGTATAATGTGGAGGGGTGGAGGCAATCAGCCCCAGCATTTT. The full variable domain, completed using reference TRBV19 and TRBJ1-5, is DGGITQSPKYLFRKEGQNVTLSCEQNLNHDAMYWYRQDPGQGLRLIYYSQIVNDFQKGDIAEGYSVSREKKESFPLTVTSAQKNPTAFYLCASSIMWRGGGNQPQHFGDGTRLSIL.

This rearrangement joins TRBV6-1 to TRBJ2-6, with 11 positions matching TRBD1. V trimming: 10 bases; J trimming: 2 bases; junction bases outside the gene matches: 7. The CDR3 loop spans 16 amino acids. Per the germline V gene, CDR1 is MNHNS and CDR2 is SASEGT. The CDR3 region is CATRTGGATGANVLTF. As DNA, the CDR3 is TGTGCCACTAGGACAGGGGGCGCAACTGGGGCCAACGTCCTGACTTTC.

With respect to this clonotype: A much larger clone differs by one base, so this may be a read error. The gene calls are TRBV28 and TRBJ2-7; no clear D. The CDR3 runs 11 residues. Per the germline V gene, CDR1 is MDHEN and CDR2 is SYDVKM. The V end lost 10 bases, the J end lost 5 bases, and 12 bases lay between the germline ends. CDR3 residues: CANKADHEQYF. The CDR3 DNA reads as TGTGCCAACAAAGCAGATCACGAGCAGTACTTC.

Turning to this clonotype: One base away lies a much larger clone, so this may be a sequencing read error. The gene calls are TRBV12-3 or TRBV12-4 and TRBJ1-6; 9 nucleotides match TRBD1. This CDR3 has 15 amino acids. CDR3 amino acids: CDSSLAGTGNSPLHF. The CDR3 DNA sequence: TGTGACAGCAGTTTAGCGGGGACAGGGAACTCACCCCTCCACTTT.

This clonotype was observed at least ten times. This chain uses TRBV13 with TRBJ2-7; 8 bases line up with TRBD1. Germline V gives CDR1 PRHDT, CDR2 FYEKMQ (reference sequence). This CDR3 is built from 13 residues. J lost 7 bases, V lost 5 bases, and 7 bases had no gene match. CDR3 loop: CASSPGQGWEQYF. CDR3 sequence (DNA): TGTGCCAGCAGCCCTGGACAGGGCTGGGAGCAGTACTTC.

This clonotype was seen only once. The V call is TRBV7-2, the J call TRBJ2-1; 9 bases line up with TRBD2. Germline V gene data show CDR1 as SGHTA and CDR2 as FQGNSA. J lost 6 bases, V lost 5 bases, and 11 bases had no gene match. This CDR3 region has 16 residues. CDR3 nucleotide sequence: TGTGCCAGCAGCCGTACGAAAGCGGGAGGTACCAATGAGCAGTTCTTC. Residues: CASSRTKAGGTNEQFF.

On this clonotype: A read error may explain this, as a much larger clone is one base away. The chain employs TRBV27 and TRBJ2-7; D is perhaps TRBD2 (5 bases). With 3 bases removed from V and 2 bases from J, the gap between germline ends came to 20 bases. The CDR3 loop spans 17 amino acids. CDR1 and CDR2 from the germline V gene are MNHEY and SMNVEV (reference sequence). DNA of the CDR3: TGTGCCAGCAGTTTGTCTTCAAGCGTGAGGGCCCCCTACGAGCAGTACTTC. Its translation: CASSLSSSVRAPYEQYF.

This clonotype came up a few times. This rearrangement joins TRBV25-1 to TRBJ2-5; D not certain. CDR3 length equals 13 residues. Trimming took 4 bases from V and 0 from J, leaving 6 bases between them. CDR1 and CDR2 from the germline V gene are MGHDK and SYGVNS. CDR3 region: CASSGQNQETQYF. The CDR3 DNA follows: TGTGCCAGCAGTGGCCAAAACCAAGAGACCCAGTACTTC.

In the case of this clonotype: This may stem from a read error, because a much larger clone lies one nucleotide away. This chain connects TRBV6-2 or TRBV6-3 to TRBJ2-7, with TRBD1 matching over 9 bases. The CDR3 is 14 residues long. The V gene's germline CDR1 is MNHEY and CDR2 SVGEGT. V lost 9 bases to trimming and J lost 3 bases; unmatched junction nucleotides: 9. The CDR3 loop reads CARSSPGQGYEQYF. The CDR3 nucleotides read TGTGCCAGAAGCTCCCCGGGACAGGGCTACGAGCAGTACTTC.

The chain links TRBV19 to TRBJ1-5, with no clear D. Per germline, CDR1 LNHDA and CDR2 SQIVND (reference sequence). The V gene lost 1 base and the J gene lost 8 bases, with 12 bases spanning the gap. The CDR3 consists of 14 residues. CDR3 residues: CASSIGAAGKPQHF. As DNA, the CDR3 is TGTGCCAGTAGTATAGGCGCAGCGGGTAAGCCCCAGCATTTT.

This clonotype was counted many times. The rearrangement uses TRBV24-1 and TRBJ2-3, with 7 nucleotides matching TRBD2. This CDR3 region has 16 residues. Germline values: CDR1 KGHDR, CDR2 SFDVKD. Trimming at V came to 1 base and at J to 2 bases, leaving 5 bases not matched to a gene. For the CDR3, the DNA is TGTGCCACCAGTGATTTCGGGGGGAGTGACACAGATACGCAGTATTTT. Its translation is CATSDFGGSDTDTQYF.

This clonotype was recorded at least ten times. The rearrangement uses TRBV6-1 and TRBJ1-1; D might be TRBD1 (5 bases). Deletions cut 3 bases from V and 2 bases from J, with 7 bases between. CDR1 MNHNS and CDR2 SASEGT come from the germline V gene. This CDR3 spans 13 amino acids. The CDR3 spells CASSDQGNTEAFF. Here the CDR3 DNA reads TGTGCCAGCAGTGATCAGGGTAACACTGAAGCTTTCTTT.

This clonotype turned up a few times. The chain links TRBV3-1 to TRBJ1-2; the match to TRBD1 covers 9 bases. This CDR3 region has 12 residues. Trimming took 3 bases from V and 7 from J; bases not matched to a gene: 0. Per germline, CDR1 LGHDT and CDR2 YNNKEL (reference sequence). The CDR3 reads CASSQGQGGYTF. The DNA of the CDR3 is TGTGCCAGCAGCCAGGGACAGGGTGGCTACACCTTC.